The rows below give T cell receptor beta chains drawn from one sample of a study of T-cell memory formation after mild COVID-19. TCRdb itself ran the 5' RACE reads through MiXCR, one entry per CDR3 protein. The table has under 35,000 distinct CDR3 sequences, about 16% seen once. The sample comprised PBMCs or a T cell subset sorted from them (not recorded which). Receptors originate from an adult who had mild COVID-19 (a few samples of this study predate the infection). Cell type and time point are not known. Both conserved end residues are part of each CDR3. A D gene is named only where the DNA matches it firmly.

D: TRBD2; V: TRBV9; J: TRBJ2-7; CDR3: CASSVEGSGPYEQYF
D: TRBD1; V: TRBV19; J: TRBJ1-5; CDR3: CASSIRTGLSNQPQHF
D: TRBD2; V: TRBV5-1; J: TRBJ2-3; CDR3: CASSSPGLAGGSTDTQYF
D: .; V: TRBV6-2/TRBV6-3; J: TRBJ1-1; CDR3: CASTRRSPLRAFF
D: .; V: TRBV7-8; J: TRBJ1-1; CDR3: CASSSWGQEAFF
D: .; V: TRBV4-3; J: TRBJ2-1; CDR3: CASSQDRIGSRLEQFF
D: .; V: TRBV7-7; J: TRBJ2-1; CDR3: CASSSSPNTGNEQFF
D: .; V: TRBV12-3/TRBV12-4; J: TRBJ2-7; CDR3: CASSWGRSYEQYF
D: .; V: TRBV7-3; J: TRBJ2-3; CDR3: CASSLYPLGTGNTDTQYF
D: .; V: TRBV7-2; J: TRBJ1-1; CDR3: CASSGRRQRNTEAFF
D: TRBD1; V: TRBV18; J: TRBJ2-3; CDR3: CASSPQRQGGPSTDTQYF
D: .; V: TRBV7-2; J: TRBJ2-2; CDR3: CASRFTASGELFF
D: .; V: TRBV10-3; J: TRBJ1-2; CDR3: CAISDRGANYGYTF
D: .; V: TRBV10-3; J: TRBJ2-5; CDR3: CAISDRGGKQETQYF
D: .; V: TRBV19; J: TRBJ2-1; CDR3: CATNEGSSYNEQFF
D: .; V: TRBV12-3/TRBV12-4; J: TRBJ2-1; CDR3: CASNDGDSYNEQFF
D: .; V: TRBV4-3; J: TRBJ2-1; CDR3: CASSQVGGTYNEQFF
D: TRBD1; V: TRBV6-5; J: TRBJ1-1; CDR3: CASSYSMTGVNTEAFF
D: TRBD1; V: TRBV6-5; J: TRBJ1-5; CDR3: CASSYDRVRPQHF
D: .; V: TRBV20-1; J: TRBJ2-2; CDR3: CSASALVSAGELFF
D: TRBD1; V: TRBV12-3/TRBV12-4; J: TRBJ1-1; CDR3: CASSPPGQGNTEAFF
D: TRBD2; V: TRBV3-1; J: TRBJ2-7; CDR3: CASSARPLADTYEQYF
D: .; V: TRBV4-3; J: TRBJ1-1; CDR3: CASSRSTVLNTEAFF
D: .; V: TRBV6-5; J: TRBJ1-3; CDR3: CASRNGGYSGNTIYF
D: TRBD1; V: TRBV4-1; J: TRBJ1-1; CDR3: CASSQDQQGRREAFF
D: .; V: TRBV4-3; J: TRBJ1-5; CDR3: CASSQDSYSNHPQHF
D: .; V: TRBV27; J: TRBJ2-6; CDR3: CASSQRRSGANVLTF
D: .; V: TRBV5-1; J: TRBJ1-2; CDR3: CASSLEVPTAGYTF
D: .; V: TRBV12-1; J: TRBJ1-1; CDR3: CASSSSFAFF
D: .; V: TRBV7-2; J: TRBJ2-2; CDR3: CASSYGVTGELFF
D: TRBD1; V: TRBV6-1; J: TRBJ1-5; CDR3: CATNTGAGNQPQHF
D: TRBD1; V: TRBV12-3/TRBV12-4; J: TRBJ1-2; CDR3: CASSLGGTGSGYTF
D: .; V: TRBV5-1; J: TRBJ2-7; CDR3: CASSLAAGVTHEQYF
D: .; V: TRBV2; J: TRBJ2-1; CDR3: CASSESGLTYNEQFF
D: TRBD1; V: TRBV7-8; J: TRBJ2-5; CDR3: CASSLDRGQETQYF
D: .; V: TRBV11-3; J: TRBJ2-7; CDR3: CASSWGRGTYEQYF
D: .; V: TRBV5-1; J: TRBJ2-7; CDR3: CASSPGQDRGSYEQYF
D: .; V: TRBV12-3/TRBV12-4; J: TRBJ1-1; CDR3: CASSIAGAQEAFF
D: TRBD1; V: TRBV4-1; J: TRBJ2-1; CDR3: CASSPDRASYNEQFF
D: TRBD2; V: TRBV7-9; J: TRBJ2-2; CDR3: CASSFSGGTGELFF
D: .; V: TRBV2; J: TRBJ2-3; CDR3: CASKIEGGIGTDTQYF
D: .; V: TRBV3-1; J: TRBJ1-1; CDR3: CASSHEMGDKAFF
D: TRBD1; V: TRBV10-3; J: TRBJ1-1; CDR3: CAISELQGDTEAFF
D: TRBD1; V: TRBV29-1; J: TRBJ1-2; CDR3: CSVGIRRSRGQANYGYTF
D: .; V: TRBV29-1; J: TRBJ2-7; CDR3: CSVGPGREQYF
D: .; V: TRBV6-2/TRBV6-3; J: TRBJ2-7; CDR3: CASSSAFLAYEQYF
D: .; V: TRBV5-1; J: TRBJ2-7; CDR3: CASSPLRGKTYEQYF